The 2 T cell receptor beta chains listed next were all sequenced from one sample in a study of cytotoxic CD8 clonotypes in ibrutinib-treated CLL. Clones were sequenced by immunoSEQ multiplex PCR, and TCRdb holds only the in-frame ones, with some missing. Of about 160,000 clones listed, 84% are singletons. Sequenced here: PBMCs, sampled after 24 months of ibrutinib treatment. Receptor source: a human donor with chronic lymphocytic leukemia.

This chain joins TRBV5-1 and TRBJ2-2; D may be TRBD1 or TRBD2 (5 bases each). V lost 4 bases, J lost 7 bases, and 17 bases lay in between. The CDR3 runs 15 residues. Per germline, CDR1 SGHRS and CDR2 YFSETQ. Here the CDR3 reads CASSLGVSGIGELFF. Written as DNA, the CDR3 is TGCGCCAGCAGCCTGGGGGTATCAGGGATCGGGGAGCTGTTTTTT. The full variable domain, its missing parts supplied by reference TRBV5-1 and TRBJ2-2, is KAGVTQTPRYLIKTRGQQVTLSCSPISGHRSVSWYQQTPGQGLQFLFEYFSETQRNKGNFPGRFSGRQFSNSRSEMNVSTLELGDSALYLCASSLGVSGIGELFFGEGSRLTVL.

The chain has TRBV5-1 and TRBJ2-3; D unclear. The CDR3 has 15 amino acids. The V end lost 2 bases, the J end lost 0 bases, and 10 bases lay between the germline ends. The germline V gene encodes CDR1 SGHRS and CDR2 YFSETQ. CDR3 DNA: TGCGCCAGCAGCTTCTACGGGCCTAGCACAGATACGCAGTATTTT. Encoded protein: CASSFYGPSTDTQYF.